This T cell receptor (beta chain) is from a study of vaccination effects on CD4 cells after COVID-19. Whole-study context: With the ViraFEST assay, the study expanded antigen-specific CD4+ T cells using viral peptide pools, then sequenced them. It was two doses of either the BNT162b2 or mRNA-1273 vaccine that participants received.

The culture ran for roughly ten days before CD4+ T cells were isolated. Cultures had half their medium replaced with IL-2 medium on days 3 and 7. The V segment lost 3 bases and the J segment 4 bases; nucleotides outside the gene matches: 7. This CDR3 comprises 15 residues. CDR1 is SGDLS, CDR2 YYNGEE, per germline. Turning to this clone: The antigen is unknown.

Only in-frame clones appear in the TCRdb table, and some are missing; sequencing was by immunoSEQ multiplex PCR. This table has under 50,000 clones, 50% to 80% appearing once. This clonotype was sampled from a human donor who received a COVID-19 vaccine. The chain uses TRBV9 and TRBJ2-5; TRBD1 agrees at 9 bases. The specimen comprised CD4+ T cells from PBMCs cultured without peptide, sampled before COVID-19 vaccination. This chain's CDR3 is CASSADRGRGETQYF. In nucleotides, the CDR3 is TGTGCCAGCAGCGCGGACAGGGGCCGTGGAGAGACCCAGTACTTC. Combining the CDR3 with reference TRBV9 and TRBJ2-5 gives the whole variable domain DSGVTQTPKHLITATGQRVTLRCSPRSGDLSVYWYQQSLDQGLQFLIQYYNGEERAKGNILERFSAQQFPDLHSELNLSSLELGDSALYFCASSADRGRGETQYFGPGTRLLVL.